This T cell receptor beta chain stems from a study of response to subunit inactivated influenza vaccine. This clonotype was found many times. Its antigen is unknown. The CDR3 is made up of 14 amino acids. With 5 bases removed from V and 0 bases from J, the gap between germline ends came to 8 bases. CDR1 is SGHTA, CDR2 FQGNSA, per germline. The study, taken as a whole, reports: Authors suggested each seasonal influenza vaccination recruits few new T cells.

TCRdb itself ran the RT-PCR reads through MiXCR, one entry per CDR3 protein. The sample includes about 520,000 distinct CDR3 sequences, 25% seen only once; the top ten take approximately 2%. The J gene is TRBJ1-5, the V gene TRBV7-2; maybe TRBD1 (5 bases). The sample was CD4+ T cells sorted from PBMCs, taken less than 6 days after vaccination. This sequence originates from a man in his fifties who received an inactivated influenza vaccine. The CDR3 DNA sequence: TGTGCCAGCAGCGGGGGAGATAGCAATCAGCCCCAGCATTTT. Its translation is CASSGGDSNQPQHF.